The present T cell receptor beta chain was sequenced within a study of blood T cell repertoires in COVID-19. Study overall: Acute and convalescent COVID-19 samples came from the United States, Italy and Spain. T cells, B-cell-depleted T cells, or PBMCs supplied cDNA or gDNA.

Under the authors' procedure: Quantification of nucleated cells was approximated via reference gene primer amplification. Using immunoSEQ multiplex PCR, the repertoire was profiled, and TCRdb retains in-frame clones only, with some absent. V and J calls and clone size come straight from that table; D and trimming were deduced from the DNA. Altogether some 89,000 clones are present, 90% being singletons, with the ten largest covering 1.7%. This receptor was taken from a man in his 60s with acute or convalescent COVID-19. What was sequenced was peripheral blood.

The CDR3 coding sequence is TGTGCCAGCTCCCCCTTTCAGGGCCTCCGGGCTGACCAGCCCCAGCATTTT. Translating it yields CASSPFQGLRADQPQHF. This chain links TRBV18 with TRBJ1-5; tentatively, D is TRBD1 (5 bases). V was clipped by 6 bases and J by 7 bases, with 25 bases between them. The CDR3 is 17 amino acids. Germline CDR1 reads KGHSH; CDR2 reads LQKENI. Variable domain in full (rest from reference TRBV18 and TRBJ1-5): NAGVMQNPRHLVRRRGQEARLRCSPMKGHSHVYWYRQLPEEGLKFMVYLQKENIIDESGMPKERFSAEFPKEGPSILRIQQVVRGDSAAYFCASSPFQGLRADQPQHFGDGTRLSIL.